These 27 T cell receptor gamma chains were all obtained from the same sample, sequenced in a study of gamma-delta T cells after stem cell transplantation. TCRdb used CATT to re-call clones from the RT-PCR reads. The sample includes 150 to 200 gamma-chain clones, roughly a third seen only once; the top ten take roughly 72%. The specimen sequenced was gamma-delta T cells. The receptor source for this set is a human donor. It is not recorded whose cells these are; they may come from a transplant donor.

A word on this clone: Since a much larger clone is just one base distant, this may be a read error. The J gene is TRGJ1 or TRGJ2, the V gene TRGV9. TCRdb carries no J gene annotation; the J gene was assigned here by matching the DNA with germline. Germline V gene data show CDR1 as GITISATS and CDR2 as ISYDGTV (reference sequence). The CDR3 is 12 residues long. CDR3 region: CALRETYYKKLF. Written as DNA, the CDR3 is TGTGCCTTGCGGGAGACTTATTATAAGAAACTCTTT.

For the CDR3, the DNA is TGTGCCTTGTGGGAGGTGGTAATTACGGAGTTGGGCAAAAAAATCAAGGTATTT. Its protein product is CALWEVVITELGKKIKVF. The chain is built from TRGV9 and TRGJP. TCRdb gives no J gene; it was assigned here by matching the DNA to germline. Trimming removed 0 bases from V and 7 bases from J; junction bases left unmatched: 9. CDR3 length: 18 amino acids. CDR1 GITISATS and CDR2 ISYDGTV come from the germline V gene (reference sequence).

The rearrangement joins TRGV9 to TRGJP. Here the J gene came from matching the DNA to germline, since TCRdb omits it. V lost 6 bases to trimming and J lost 7 bases; unmatched junction nucleotides: 9. Germline CDR1 is GITISATS and CDR2 is ISYDGTV (reference sequence). The CDR3 extends over 16 amino acids. CDR3 nucleotides: TGTGCCTTGTGGACCCCCTTCGAGTTGGGCAAAAAAATCAAGGTATTT. This translates into CALWTPFELGKKIKVF.

As to this clone: A read error is possible here, since a much larger clone lies one base away. The V and J genes are TRGV9 and TRGJ1 or TRGJ2. TCRdb records no J gene; here it was assigned by comparing the DNA to germline. The length of the CDR3 is 12 residues. Germline V gives CDR1 GITISATS, CDR2 ISYDGTV (reference sequence). The CDR3 here is CALREVREEKLF. The CDR3 DNA sequence: TGTGCCTTGCGGGAGGTGCGAGAGGAGAAACTCTTT.

In the case of this clone: One base separates it from a far larger clone, so it is likely a read error. This chain links TRGV9 with TRGJ1 or TRGJ2. Germline V lookup: CDR1 GITISATS, CDR2 ISYDGTV (reference sequence). CDR3 length equals 14 residues. The trim removed 6 bases at V and 0 bases at J, leaving 8 bases unmatched. CDR3 residues: CALWYAANYYKKLF. The CDR3 nucleotides are TGTGCCTTGTGGTATGCAGCGAATTATTATAAGAAACTCTTT.

Here the V gene is TRGV9, but the J gene went uncalled. This CDR3 spans 15 amino acids. CDR1 and CDR2 from the germline V gene are GITISATS and ISYDGTV (reference sequence). CDR3: CALWEVGKDNYKKVF. CDR3 nucleotide sequence: TGTGCCTTGTGGGAGGTGGGAAAGGATAATTATAAGAAGGTATTT.

About this clone itself: This may stem from a read error, because a much larger clone lies one nucleotide away. The V gene is given as TRGV9, and no J gene call is available. Germline values: CDR1 GITISATS, CDR2 ISYDGTV (reference sequence). This CDR3 is 11 amino acids long. DNA of the CDR3: TGTGCCTTGTGGGAGGGTACGGTCAAACTCTTT. It specifies CALWEGTVKLF.

This clone occurred a few times. V is TRGV9 and J is TRGJ1 or TRGJ2. The J gene comes from matching the DNA to germline here; TCRdb lacks it. The trim removed 5 bases at V and 7 bases at J, leaving 14 bases unmatched. Looked up from germline, CDR1 is GITISATS and CDR2 is ISYDGTV (reference sequence). The CDR3 consists of 14 residues. The CDR3 loop reads CALWALEVQYKKLF. The CDR3 DNA sequence: TGTGCCTTGTGGGCGTTGGAAGTACAATATAAGAAACTCTTT.

This clone was picked up a small number of times. For this DNA, TCRdb reports the protein of a much larger clone, which diverges at residue 7, most likely from a read error; the protein presented here is translated directly from the DNA. The chain links TRGV2 to TRGJP1. V trimming: 0 bases; J trimming: 5 bases; junction bases outside the gene matches: 9. The germline gives CDR1 EGSNGY, CDR2 YDSYNSKV. The CDR3 is 16 residues long. CDR3 sequence: CATWDGSIGTGWFKIF. The CDR3 bases are TGTGCCACCTGGGACGGGTCGATTGGTACTGGTTGGTTCAAGATATTT.

This clone has more than one count but fewer than ten. V gene TRGV9 combines with J gene TRGJP. The J gene was not available in TCRdb and was assigned here by matching the DNA to germline segments. Germline V gene data show CDR1 as GITISATS and CDR2 as ISYDGTV (reference sequence). V shed 0 bases, J shed 7 bases, and the junction held 6 bases outside the gene matches. This CDR3 contains 17 residues. The CDR3 sequence: CALWEVRVELGKKIKVF. The CDR3 bases are TGTGCCTTGTGGGAGGTGCGGGTGGAGTTGGGCAAAAAAATCAAGGTATTT.

V gene TRGV3 combines with J gene TRGJ1 or TRGJ2. No J segment appears in TCRdb, so it was assigned here by matching the sequence to germline. CDR1 is VTNTFY and CDR2 is YDVSTARD in the germline V gene (reference sequence). The CDR3 has 13 amino acids. J lost 10 bases, V lost 4 bases, and 13 bases had no gene match. The CDR3 loop is CATWERNLGKKLF. Written as DNA, the CDR3 is TGTGCCACCTGGGAGAGAAATCTGGGAAAGAAACTCTTT.

This clone was counted a few times. A far bigger clonotype differs at one base, so this is likely a read error. V usage is TRGV9 and J usage is TRGJ1 or TRGJ2. The J gene, missing from TCRdb, was assigned here through DNA to germline matching. With 0 bases clipped from V and 8 bases from J, the junction kept 13 bases outside the gene matches. Germline-derived CDR1 and CDR2 are GITISATS and ISYDGTV (reference sequence). The CDR3 is 15 amino acids. CDR3 sequence (DNA): TGTGCCTTGTGGGAGGTGTTAAATTATAATGATAAGAAACTCTTT. It encodes CALWEVLNYNDKKLF.

The chain has TRGV9 and TRGJP. No J gene is reported in TCRdb; it was inferred here by comparing the DNA with germline. The CDR3 runs to 18 residues. Germline CDR1 reads GITISATS; CDR2 reads ISYDGTV (reference sequence). Trimming took 0 bases from V and 3 from J; bases not matched to a gene: 5. The CDR3: CALWEVQPQELGKKIKVF. As DNA, the CDR3 is TGTGCCTTGTGGGAGGTGCAGCCGCAAGAGTTGGGCAAAAAAATCAAGGTATTT.

The rearrangement joins TRGV9 to TRGJP. The J gene is not listed in TCRdb, so it was assigned here from a DNA match to germline. CDR1 is GITISATS, CDR2 ISYDGTV, per germline (reference sequence). The V and J ends lost 3 bases and 4 bases, in that order; junction bases with no gene match: 3. The CDR3 is 16 residues long. The CDR3 here is CALWELQELGKKIKVF. CDR3 DNA: TGTGCCTTGTGGGAGCTCCAAGAGTTGGGCAAAAAAATCAAGGTATTT.

This clone was seen only a few times. Other DNA sequences within the sample encode an identical CDR3. V gene TRGV9 combines with J gene TRGJ1 or TRGJ2. The J gene, left out of TCRdb, was set here by checking the DNA against germline. The germline gives CDR1 GITISATS, CDR2 ISYDGTV (reference sequence). The trim removed 0 bases at V and 9 bases at J, leaving 2 bases unmatched. The CDR3 loop spans 11 amino acids. The CDR3 bases are TGTGCCTTGTGGGAGGTGGGTAAGAAACTCTTT. Its translation: CALWEVGKKLF.

Of note for this clone: A much larger clone is a single base away; this may be a read error. The J gene was reported as TRGJ1 or TRGJ2; the V gene went uncalled. CDR3 size: 11 residues. As DNA, the CDR3 is TGTGCCTTGTGGGAGGACTATAAGAAACTCTTT. This translates into CALWEDYKKLF.

The chain couples TRGV3 to TRGJ1 or TRGJ2. TCRdb is silent on the J gene; assignment here came from matching the DNA to germline. With V trimmed by 3 bases and J by 9 bases, 11 bases remained unmatched. The V gene's germline CDR1 is VTNTFY and CDR2 YDVSTARD (reference sequence). The CDR3 runs 13 residues. CDR3: CATWDGTNVKKLF. CDR3 nucleotides: TGTGCCACCTGGGACGGAACGAACGTTAAGAAACTCTTT.

The rearrangement joins TRGV9 to TRGJP. The J gene, absent from TCRdb, was called here by matching the DNA to germline. Trimming cost V 4 bases and J 2 bases; bases outside gene matches: 5. Per the germline V gene, CDR1 is GITISATS and CDR2 is ISYDGTV (reference sequence). CDR3 length: 17 amino acids. As DNA, the CDR3 is TGTGCCTTGTGGGATCAAAGGCAAGAGTTGGGCAAAAAAATCAAGGTATTT. This encodes CALWDQRQELGKKIKVF.

This clone has just a few counts. In the same sample, other DNA sequences code for this CDR3. This sequence joins TRGV9 and TRGJP. TCRdb gives no J gene; it was assigned here by matching the DNA to germline. The CDR3 runs 16 residues. Unmatched junction bases numbered 3, after V lost 2 bases and J lost 5 bases. The V gene's germline CDR1 is GITISATS and CDR2 ISYDGTV (reference sequence). The CDR3 DNA sequence: TGTGCCTTGTGGGAGGCGAAAGAGTTGGGCAAAAAAATCAAGGTATTT. This sequence encodes CALWEAKELGKKIKVF.

This clone occurred a few times. The rearrangement links TRGV9 to TRGJP. The J gene was not available in TCRdb and was assigned here by matching the DNA to germline segments. The CDR3 covers 17 residues. The germline V gene has CDR1 GITISATS and CDR2 ISYDGTV (reference sequence). The ends lost 0 bases at V and 7 bases at J; junction bases unmatched: 6. The DNA of the CDR3 is TGTGCCTTGTGGGAGGTGCGGGAGGAGTTGGGCAAAAAAATCAAGGTATTT. Translating it yields CALWEVREELGKKIKVF.

V and J are TRGV9 and TRGJ1 or TRGJ2. Trimming at V came to 6 bases and at J to 5 bases, leaving 13 bases not matched to a gene. CDR1 is GITISATS, CDR2 ISYDGTV, per germline (reference sequence). The CDR3 length is 14 residues. The CDR3 DNA reads TGTGCCTTGTGGACCTCCCTCTTGAATTATAAGAAACTCTTT. Encoded protein: CALWTSLLNYKKLF.

This clone has more than one count but fewer than ten. This sequence joins TRGV8 and TRGJP1. With 3 bases clipped from V and 0 bases from J, the junction kept 4 bases outside the gene matches. Germline values: CDR1 VENAVY, CDR2 YDSYNSRV. This CDR3 is 15 amino acids long. CDR3 loop: CATWDWNTTGWFKIF. CDR3 in DNA: TGTGCCACCTGGGATTGGAATACCACTGGTTGGTTCAAGATATTT.

This clone turned up a few times. The rearrangement joins TRGV9 to TRGJP2. The J gene comes from matching the DNA to germline here; TCRdb lacks it. The V gene's germline CDR1 is GITISATS and CDR2 ISYDGTV (reference sequence). The ends lost 0 bases at V and 10 bases at J; junction bases unmatched: 11. The CDR3 loop spans 15 amino acids. The CDR3 protein is CALWEVQCGAWIKTF. In DNA form, the CDR3 reads TGTGCCTTGTGGGAGGTGCAATGTGGGGCTTGGATCAAGACGTTT.

By frequency in the sample, this clone is hyperexpanded. This chain joins TRGV8 and TRGJP2. CDR3 length: 16 residues. The V gene's germline CDR1 is VENAVY and CDR2 YDSYNSRV. After removal of 5 bases from V and 6 bases from J, the junction contained 15 bases not matched to a gene. The CDR3 region is CATWARSVARDWIKTF. Here the CDR3 DNA reads TGTGCCACCTGGGCACGATCTGTGGCTCGTGATTGGATCAAGACGTTT.

This clone appeared once. The J gene was reported as TRGJP; the V gene went uncalled. The CDR3 runs to 17 residues. The chain's CDR3 is CALWGGVGELGKKIKVF. The CDR3 DNA sequence: TGTGCCTTGTGGGGTGGGGTGGGGGAGTTGGGCAAAAAAATCAAGGTATTT.

This clone was observed a few times. The sample holds other DNA sequences that translate to the same CDR3. The chain employs TRGV9 and TRGJP. As TCRdb names no J gene, one was assigned here on the basis of a DNA match to germline. Unmatched junction bases numbered 3, after V lost 0 bases and J lost 7 bases. The CDR3 consists of 16 residues. Germline-derived CDR1 and CDR2 are GITISATS and ISYDGTV (reference sequence). The CDR3 DNA is TGTGCCTTGTGGGAGGTGAGGGAGTTGGGCAAAAAAATCAAGGTATTT. This translates into CALWEVRELGKKIKVF.

Details on this clone: A read error may explain this, as a much larger clone is one base away. This sequence joins TRGV9 and TRGJ1 or TRGJ2. Here the J gene came from matching the DNA to germline, since TCRdb omits it. The trim removed 6 bases at V and 7 bases at J, leaving 6 bases unmatched. The CDR3 sequence is 11 residues long. Per the germline V gene, CDR1 is GITISATS and CDR2 is ISYDGTV (reference sequence). This CDR3 is CALWKEYKKLF. The DNA for the CDR3 is TGTGCCTTGTGGAAGGAATATAAGAAACTCTTT.